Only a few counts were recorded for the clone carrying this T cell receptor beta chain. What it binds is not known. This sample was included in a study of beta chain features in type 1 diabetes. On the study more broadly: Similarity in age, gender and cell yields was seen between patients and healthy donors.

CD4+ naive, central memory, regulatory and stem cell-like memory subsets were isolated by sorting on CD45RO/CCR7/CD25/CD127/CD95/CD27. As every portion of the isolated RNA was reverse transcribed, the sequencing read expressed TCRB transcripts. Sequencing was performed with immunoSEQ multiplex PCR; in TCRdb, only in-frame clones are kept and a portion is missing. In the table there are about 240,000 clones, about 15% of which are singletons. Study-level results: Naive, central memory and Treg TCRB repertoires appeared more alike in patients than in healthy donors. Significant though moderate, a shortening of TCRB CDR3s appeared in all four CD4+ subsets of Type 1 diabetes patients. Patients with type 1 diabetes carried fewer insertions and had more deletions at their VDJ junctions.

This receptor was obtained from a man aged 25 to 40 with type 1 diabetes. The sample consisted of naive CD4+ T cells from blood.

The DNA for the CDR3 is TGTGCCAGCAGCTTGCGGCGCGGCTACGAGCAGTACTTC. It encodes CASSLRRGYEQYF. The chain couples TRBV5-6 to TRBJ2-7; D gene ambiguous. The CDR3 has 13 residues. Germline lookup yields CDR1 SGHDT and CDR2 YYEEEE. Trimming stripped 1 base from V and 3 bases from J, with 8 bases between.